The T cell receptor beta chain under discussion was sequenced for a study of blood T cell repertoires in COVID-19. Study details: PBMCs, B-cell-depleted T cells, or T cells were the source of the cDNA or gDNA that made up the material.

The CDR3 has 14 residues. V was cut by 5 bases and J by 6 bases, with 16 bases left in between. Per the germline V gene, CDR1 is MNHEY and CDR2 is SMNVEV (reference sequence). Methods used by the authors: Reference gene primers were amplified, and this amplification served to estimate nucleated cell counts. Data came from immunoSEQ multiplex PCR; TCRdb stores just in-frame clones and leaves some out. The V and J calls and clone size were taken over from that table, and D and trimming were inferred from the DNA. The table records some 390,000 clones, over 75% of them present only once. V usage is TRBV27 and J usage is TRBJ1-1; D is unresolved. This TCR derives from a woman in her 40s with COVID-19, enrolled during active disease. The specimen sequenced was peripheral blood. CDR3 residues: CASSPRFATAEAFF. DNA for the CDR3: TGTGCCAGCAGTCCCCGTTTCGCCACGGCTGAAGCTTTCTTT.